A selection of T cell receptor beta chains follows, all from one sample in a study of identical twins. MiXCR, applied by TCRdb to the 5' RACE reads, yields one record per CDR3 protein. This sample carries some 630,000 distinct CDR3 sequences, just over 7% of them seen once, and the ten largest clones take 1.6%. These data were likewise used in another study, on yellow fever vaccine responses in identical twins.

The sample was PBMCs. These TCRs come from a woman aged 18-29 years in good health. CDR3s include the opening cysteine and the closing phenylalanine or tryptophan. Fields, in order: clone size, V gene, J gene, D gene, CDR3 protein, CDR3 DNA. A D gene is named only where the DNA matches it firmly. Not every row has a clone size; where given, it reads once, few, many or a size class.

few	TRBV3-1	TRBJ2-7	TRBD2	CASEGTSGYEQYF	TGTGCCAGCGAAGGGACTAGCGGATACGAGCAGTACTTC
.	TRBV6-1	TRBJ2-2	.	CASSRPGLISTGELFF	TGTGCCAGCAGTCGCCCCGGACTGATATCCACCGGGGAGCTGTTTTTT
few	TRBV18	TRBJ2-2	.	CASFESPGYGELFF	TGTGCCAGCTTCGAATCCCCAGGGTACGGGGAGCTGTTTTTT
.	TRBV10-3	TRBJ2-5	.	CAIRGGSEETQYF	TGTGCCATCAGAGGGGGTTCGGAAGAGACCCAGTACTTC
few	TRBV5-6	TRBJ1-1	.	CASSLSQFWLNTEAFF	TGTGCCAGCAGCTTGTCACAATTCTGGTTGAACACTGAAGCTTTCTTT
few	TRBV2	TRBJ2-1	.	CASRAQGGSSYNEQFF	TGTGCCAGCAGAGCTCAGGGGGGGAGCTCCTACAATGAGCAGTTCTTC
few	TRBV5-1	TRBJ2-3	.	CASSPSGGGSDTQYF	TGCGCCAGCAGCCCCAGCGGAGGTGGTAGCGATACGCAGTATTTT
.	TRBV24-1	TRBJ2-3	.	CATSDTTDTQYF	TGTGCCACCAGTGATACTACAGATACGCAGTATTTT
.	TRBV29-1	TRBJ1-2	.	CSVSGGRDNYGYTF	TGCAGCGTTTCTGGGGGCAGGGACAACTATGGCTACACCTTC
many	TRBV6-5	TRBJ2-7	.	CASSYSIVTSSYEQYF	TGTGCCAGCAGTTACTCGATAGTGACGAGTTCCTACGAGCAGTACTTC
.	TRBV5-1	TRBJ1-2	.	CASSLDRSNYGYTF	TGCGCCAGCAGCTTGGACAGATCTAACTATGGCTACACCTTC
.	TRBV5-1	TRBJ2-2	TRBD1	CASSRQGHGQWTGELFF	TGCGCCAGCAGCCGACAGGGGCACGGGCAGTGGACCGGGGAGCTGTTTTTT
many	TRBV14	TRBJ2-5	.	CASSPGGTQYF	TGTGCCAGCAGCCCTGGAGGGACCCAGTACTTC
once	TRBV5-6	TRBJ2-1	TRBD1	CASSGQQGNEQFF	TGTGCCAGCAGCGGCCAACAGGGGAATGAGCAGTTCTTC
.	TRBV12-3/TRBV12-4	TRBJ2-1	TRBD2	CASSALAGVFYNEQFF	TGTGCCAGCAGTGCCCTAGCGGGAGTTTTTTACAATGAGCAGTTCTTC
.	TRBV18	TRBJ2-2	.	CASSPVKGNTGELFF	TGTGCCAGCTCACCAGTCAAGGGGAACACCGGGGAGCTGTTTTTT
.	TRBV20-1	TRBJ2-2	TRBD2	CSAKSGGNTGELFF	TGCAGTGCCAAAAGCGGGGGGAACACCGGGGAGCTGTTTTTT
.	TRBV10-3	TRBJ1-4	.	CAISAREDEKLFF	TGTGCCATCAGTGCCAGGGAGGATGAAAAACTGTTTTTT
.	TRBV15	TRBJ1-6	.	CATSRAGNILNSPLHF	TGTGCCACCAGCAGAGCAGGGAACATCCTTAATTCACCCCTCCACTTT
few	TRBV12-3/TRBV12-4	TRBJ2-7	.	CASSPQFYEQYF	TGTGCCAGCAGCCCACAGTTCTACGAGCAGTACTTC
.	TRBV4-1	TRBJ1-5	.	CASSQAPLGGPNQPQHF	TGCGCCAGCAGCCAGGCCCCGTTGGGGGGACCCAATCAGCCCCAGCATTTT
.	TRBV7-6	TRBJ2-2	TRBD1	CASSLVLAGGYTGELFF	TGTGCCAGCAGCTTGGTCCTCGCAGGGGGCTACACCGGGGAGCTGTTTTTT